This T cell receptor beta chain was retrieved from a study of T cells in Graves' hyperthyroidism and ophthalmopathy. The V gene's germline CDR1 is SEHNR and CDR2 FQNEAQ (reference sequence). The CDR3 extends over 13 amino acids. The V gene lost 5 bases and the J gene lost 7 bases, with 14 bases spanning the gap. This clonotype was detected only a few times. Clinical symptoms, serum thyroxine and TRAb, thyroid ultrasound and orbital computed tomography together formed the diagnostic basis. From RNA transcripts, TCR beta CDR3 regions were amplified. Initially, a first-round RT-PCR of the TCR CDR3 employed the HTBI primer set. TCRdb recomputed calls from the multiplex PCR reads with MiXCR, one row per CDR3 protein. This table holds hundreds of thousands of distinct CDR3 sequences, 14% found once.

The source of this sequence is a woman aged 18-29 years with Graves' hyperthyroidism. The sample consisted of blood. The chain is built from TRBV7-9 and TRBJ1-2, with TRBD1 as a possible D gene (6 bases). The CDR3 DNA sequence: TGTGCCAGCAGCGCGCAGACAGGAACTGGCTACACCTTC. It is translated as CASSAQTGTGYTF.